Described below is a single T cell receptor (beta chain) sequence and its context. What it binds is unknown. The CDR3 has 13 residues. With 5 bases clipped from V and 10 bases from J, the junction kept 5 bases outside the gene matches. Per germline, CDR1 SGHTA and CDR2 FQGTGA. These data belong to a study of human T cells and chemical hapten exposure. About the study: Per-sample TCR yield variation was attributed mainly to small pooled library volume differences. Study-wide findings and caveats: Expanded TCRs produced significantly more large CDR3 similarity clusters than controls did.

The time point was: patch test 3, about 24 weeks after DPC sensitization. Treatment reported: therapeutic diphenylcyclopropenone sensitization with weekly scalp DPC. Unique molecular identifiers were attached to individual cDNA molecules within the library. TCRdb called the RACE reads again in MiXCR, with one record for every CDR3 protein. This table has roughly 50,000 distinct CDR3 sequences, 9.9% appearing once. The TCR originated in a woman between 35 and 50 years old with alopecia areata. Some clones in this sample may be carry-over from other donors' samples. Sequencing was performed on whole blood, taken in connection with sensitization to the hapten diphenylcyclopropenone (DPC). The chain is built from TRBV7-3 and TRBJ2-3; 11 nucleotides align to TRBD1. CDR3 loop: CASSPGTGGSQYF. The CDR3 coding sequence is TGTGCCAGCAGCCCAGGGACAGGGGGATCGCAGTATTTT. Full variable domain (remainder filled in from reference TRBV7-3 and TRBJ2-3): GAGVSQTPSNKVTEKGKYVELRCDPISGHTALYWYRQSLGQGPEFLIYFQGTGAADDSGLPNDRFFAVRPEGSVSTLKIQRTERGDSAVYLCASSPGTGGSQYFGPGTRLTVL.